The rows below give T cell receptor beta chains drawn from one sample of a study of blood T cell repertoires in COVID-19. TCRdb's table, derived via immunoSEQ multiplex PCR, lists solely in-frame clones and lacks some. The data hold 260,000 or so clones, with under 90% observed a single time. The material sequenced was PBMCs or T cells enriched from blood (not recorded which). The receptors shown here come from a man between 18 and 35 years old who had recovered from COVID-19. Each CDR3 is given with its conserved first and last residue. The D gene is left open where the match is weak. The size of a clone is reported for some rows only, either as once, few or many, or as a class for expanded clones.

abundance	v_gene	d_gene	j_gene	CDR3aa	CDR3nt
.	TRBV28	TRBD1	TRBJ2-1	CASSTRQGRRYNEQFF	TGTGCCAGCAGCACAAGACAGGGGCGAAGGTACAATGAGCAGTTCTTC
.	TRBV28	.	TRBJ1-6	CASSRTRSSPLHF	TGTGCCAGCAGTCGTACCCGGAGTTCACCCCTCCACTTT
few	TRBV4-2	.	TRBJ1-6	CASSQEPSRQGRNSPLHF	TGTGCCAGCAGCCAAGAGCCCAGCAGGCAGGGGCGTAATTCACCCCTCCACTTT
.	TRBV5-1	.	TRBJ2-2	CASMTGQNTGELFF	TGCGCCAGCATGACAGGACAGAACACCGGGGAGCTGTTTTTT
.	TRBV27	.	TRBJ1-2	CASSPRGFYGYTF	TGTGCCAGCAGTCCGCGGGGTTTCTATGGCTACACCTTC
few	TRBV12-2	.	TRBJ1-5	CASRLRGSNQPQHF	TGTGCAAGTCGGTTAAGGGGGAGCAATCAGCCCCAGCATTTT
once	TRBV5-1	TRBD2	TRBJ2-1	CASSTELAGGLGEQFF	TGCGCCAGCAGCACGGAGTTAGCGGGGGGGCTGGGTGAGCAGTTCTTC
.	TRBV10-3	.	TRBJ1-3	CATAGTGNTIYF	TGTGCCACCGCCGGGACAGGAAACACCATATATTTT
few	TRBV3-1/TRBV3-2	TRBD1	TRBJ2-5	CASSQDVRQGARETQYF	TGTGCCAGCAGCCAAGATGTGCGACAGGGGGCGCGAGAGACCCAGTACTTC
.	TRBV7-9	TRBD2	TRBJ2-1	CASSSSGRVNEQFF	TGTGCCAGCAGCTCTAGCGGGAGAGTGAATGAGCAGTTCTTC
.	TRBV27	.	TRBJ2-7	CASGPYAGSSYEQYF	TGTGCCAGCGGCCCTTACGCGGGGAGCTCCTACGAGCAGTACTTC
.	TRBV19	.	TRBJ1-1	CASSIARGTEAFF	TGTGCCAGTAGTATCGCTCGGGGAACTGAAGCTTTCTTT
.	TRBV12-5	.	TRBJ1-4	CASGPGSATTNEKLFF	TGTGCTAGTGGTCCCGGCAGCGCCACAACTAATGAAAAACTGTTTTTT
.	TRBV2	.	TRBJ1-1	CASTLSGQPNTEAFF	TGTGCCAGCACCCTAAGCGGACAGCCGAACACTGAAGCTTTCTTT
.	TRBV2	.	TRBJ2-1	CASGQGLSGNEQFF	TGTGCCAGCGGGCAGGGGCTATCCGGCAATGAGCAGTTCTTC
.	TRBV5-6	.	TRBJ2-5	CASSLIMAGQETQYF	TGTGCCAGCAGCTTGATCATGGCGGGACAAGAGACCCAGTACTTC
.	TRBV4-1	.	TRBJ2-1	CASSHILGNEQFF	TGCGCCAGCAGCCATATCCTAGGTAATGAGCAGTTCTTC
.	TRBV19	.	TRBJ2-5	CASRVGGPHEETQYF	TGTGCCAGTAGAGTGGGGGGGCCGCATGAAGAGACCCAGTACTTC
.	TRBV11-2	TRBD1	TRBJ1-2	CASSTRQGGGYGYTF	TGTGCCAGCAGCACCCGACAGGGCGGTGGCTATGGCTACACCTTC
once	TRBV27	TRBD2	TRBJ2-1	CASSSNLASGGAHNEQFF	TGTGCCAGCAGTTCCAACCTCGCTAGCGGGGGGGCCCACAATGAGCAGTTCTTC
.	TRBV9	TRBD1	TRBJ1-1	CASSVESGGTGVKNTEAFF	TGTGCCAGCAGCGTAGAGAGCGGAGGGACAGGGGTAAAGAACACTGAAGCTTTCTTT
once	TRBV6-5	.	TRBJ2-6	CASSYSRTAGANVLTF	TGTGCCAGCAGTTACTCGAGAACTGCCGGGGCCAACGTCCTGACTTTC
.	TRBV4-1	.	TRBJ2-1	CASSQGPFGGSYNEQFF	TGCGCCAGCAGCCAAGGGCCCTTCGGCGGCTCCTACAATGAGCAGTTCTTC
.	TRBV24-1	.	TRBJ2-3	CATSDPGLDADTQYF	TGTGCCACCAGTGATCCAGGACTTGATGCGGATACGCAGTATTTT
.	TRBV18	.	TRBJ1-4	CASSQGENEKLFF	TGTGCCAGCTCACAGGGGGAAAATGAAAAACTGTTTTTT
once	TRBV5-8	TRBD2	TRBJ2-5	CASRPGLAGGETQYF	TGTGCCAGCAGGCCAGGACTAGCGGGAGGTGAGACCCAGTACTTC
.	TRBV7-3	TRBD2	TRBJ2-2	CASRGTSGANTGELFF	TGTGCCAGCAGGGGGACTAGCGGAGCGAACACCGGGGAGCTGTTTTTT
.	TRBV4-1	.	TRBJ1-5	CASSPGKTGQPQHF	TGCGCCAGCAGCCCCGGGAAAACCGGTCAGCCCCAGCATTTT
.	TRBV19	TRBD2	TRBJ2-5	CASSIMGGQETQYF	TGTGCCAGTAGTATTATGGGAGGGCAAGAGACCCAGTACTTC
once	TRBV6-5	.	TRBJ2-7	CASSYSSQGGYEQYF	TGTGCCAGCAGTTACTCGAGTCAGGGGGGCTACGAGCAGTACTTC
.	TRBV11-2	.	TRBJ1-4	CASSQQTNEKLFF	TGTGCCAGCAGCCAACAGACTAATGAAAAACTGTTTTTT
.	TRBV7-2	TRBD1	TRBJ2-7	CASTWPRTGTYEQYF	TGTGCCAGCACCTGGCCCCGGACAGGGACCTACGAGCAGTACTTC
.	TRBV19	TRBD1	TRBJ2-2	CASRYGTGVAGGELFF	TGTGCCAGTAGATACGGGACAGGGGTTGCGGGCGGGGAGCTGTTTTTT
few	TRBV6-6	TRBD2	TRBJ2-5	CASSPGGAMASGSGQETQYF	TGTGCCAGCAGTCCAGGTGGAGCAATGGCTAGCGGGAGTGGGCAAGAGACCCAGTACTTC
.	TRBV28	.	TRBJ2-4	CASSPYGVMQAKNIQYF	TGTGCCAGCAGTCCTTACGGGGTTATGCAAGCCAAAAACATTCAGTACTTC
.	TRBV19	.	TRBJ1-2	CASSITSDYGYTF	TGTGCCAGTAGTATAACTTCGGACTATGGCTACACCTTC
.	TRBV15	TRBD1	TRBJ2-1	CATSKGQGRAEQFF	TGTGCCACCAGCAAGGGACAGGGACGTGCTGAGCAGTTCTTC
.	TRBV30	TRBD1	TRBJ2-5	CAWSARGGLETQYF	TGTGCCTGGAGTGCGAGAGGGGGCTTGGAGACCCAGTACTTC
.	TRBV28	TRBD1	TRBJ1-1	CASSHHHLGTGRNTEAFF	TGTGCCAGCAGCCACCACCACTTGGGGACAGGGCGGAACACTGAAGCTTTCTTT
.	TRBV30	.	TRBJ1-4	CAWSVGNLAGNEKLFF	TGTGCCTGGAGTGTAGGGAACCTCGCGGGTAATGAAAAACTGTTTTTT
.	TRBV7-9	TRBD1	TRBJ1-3	CASSARTGSLSGNTIYF	TGTGCCAGCAGCGCAAGGACAGGGAGCTTAAGTGGAAACACCATATATTTT
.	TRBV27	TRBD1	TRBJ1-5	CASSFQGGSNQPQHF	TGTGCCAGCAGTTTCCAGGGGGGTAGCAATCAGCCCCAGCATTTT
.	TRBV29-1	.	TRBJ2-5	CSVGAVGLETQYF	TGCAGCGTTGGAGCAGTCGGGTTGGAGACCCAGTACTTC
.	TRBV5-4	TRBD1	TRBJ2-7	CASSQDRGGEQYF	TGTGCCAGCAGCCAAGACAGGGGAGGCGAGCAGTACTTC
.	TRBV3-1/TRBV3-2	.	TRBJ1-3	CASSHTMGASGNTIYF	TGTGCCAGCAGCCATACAATGGGGGCCTCTGGAAACACCATATATTTT
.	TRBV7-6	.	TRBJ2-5	CASTSPSKETQYF	TGTGCCAGCACGTCCCCAAGCAAAGAGACCCAGTACTTC
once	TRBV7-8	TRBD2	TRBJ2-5	CASSFPAGSYQETQYF	TGTGCCAGCAGCTTTCCAGCGGGGTCGTACCAAGAGACCCAGTACTTC
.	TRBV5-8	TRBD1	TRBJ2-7	CASSALQGYEQYF	TGTGCCAGCAGCGCGCTACAGGGGTACGAGCAGTACTTC
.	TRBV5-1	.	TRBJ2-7	CASSIESSYEQYF	TGCGCCAGCAGCATCGAGAGCTCCTACGAGCAGTACTTC
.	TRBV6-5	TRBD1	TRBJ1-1	CASNRDRETNTEAFF	TGTGCCAGCAACCGGGACAGGGAGACGAACACTGAAGCTTTCTTT
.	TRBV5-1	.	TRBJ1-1	CASSPRGTEAFF	TGCGCCAGCAGCCCCAGGGGCACTGAAGCTTTCTTT
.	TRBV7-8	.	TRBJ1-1	CASSLAQGFTEAFF	TGTGCCAGCAGCTTAGCGCAGGGATTTACTGAAGCTTTCTTT
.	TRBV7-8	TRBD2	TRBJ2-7	CASSSNVGLADLVQYF	TGTGCCAGCAGTTCTAATGTAGGGCTAGCGGACCTCGTGCAGTACTTC
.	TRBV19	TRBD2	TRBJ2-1	CASSMGASGRNEQFF	TGTGCCAGTAGTATGGGTGCTAGCGGGAGAAATGAGCAGTTCTTC
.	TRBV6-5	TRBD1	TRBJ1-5	CASRETGLYDQPQHF	TGTGCCAGCAGGGAGACAGGGTTATATGATCAGCCCCAGCATTTT
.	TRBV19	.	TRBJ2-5	CASSSLESETQYF	TGTGCCAGTAGTTCACTAGAGAGTGAGACCCAGTACTTC
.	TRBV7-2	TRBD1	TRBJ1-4	CASSPGDRASEKLFF	TGTGCCAGCAGCCCCGGGGACAGGGCGAGTGAAAAACTGTTTTTT
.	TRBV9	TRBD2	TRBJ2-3	CASSVGPAGGADTQYF	TGTGCCAGCAGCGTAGGGCCAGCGGGAGGCGCAGATACGCAGTATTTT
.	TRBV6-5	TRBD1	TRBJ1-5	CASSDRGDQPQHF	TGTGCCAGCAGCGACAGGGGTGATCAGCCCCAGCATTTT
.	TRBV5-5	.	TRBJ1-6	CASRPDQGRNSPLHF	TGTGCCAGCAGACCGGACCAGGGTCGTAATTCACCCCTCCACTTT